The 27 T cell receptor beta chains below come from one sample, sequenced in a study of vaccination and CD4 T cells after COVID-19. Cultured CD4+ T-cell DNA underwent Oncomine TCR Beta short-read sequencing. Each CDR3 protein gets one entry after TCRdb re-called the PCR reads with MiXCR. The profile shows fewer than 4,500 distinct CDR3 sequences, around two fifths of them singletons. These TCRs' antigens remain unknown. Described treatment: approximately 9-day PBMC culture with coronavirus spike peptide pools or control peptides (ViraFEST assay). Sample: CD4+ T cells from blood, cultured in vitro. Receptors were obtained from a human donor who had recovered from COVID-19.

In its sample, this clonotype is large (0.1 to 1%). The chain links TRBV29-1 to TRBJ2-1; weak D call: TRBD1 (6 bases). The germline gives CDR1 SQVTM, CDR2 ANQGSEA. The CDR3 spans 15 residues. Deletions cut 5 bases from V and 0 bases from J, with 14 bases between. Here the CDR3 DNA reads TGCAGCGTTTCCCCAGGGGTTAGCTCCTACAATGAGCAGTTCTTC. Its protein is CSVSPGVSSYNEQFF.

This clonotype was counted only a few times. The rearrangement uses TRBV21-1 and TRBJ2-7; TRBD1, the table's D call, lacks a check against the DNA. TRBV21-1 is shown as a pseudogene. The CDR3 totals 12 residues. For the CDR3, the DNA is TGTGCCAGCAGCAAAGGGAAGGGACAGGGGTACTTC. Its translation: CASSKGKGQGYF.

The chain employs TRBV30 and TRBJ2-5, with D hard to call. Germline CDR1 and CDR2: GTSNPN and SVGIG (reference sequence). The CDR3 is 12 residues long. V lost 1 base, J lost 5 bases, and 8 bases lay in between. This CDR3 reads CAWSANMETQYF. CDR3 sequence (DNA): TGTGCCTGGAGTGCAAATATGGAGACCCAGTACTTC.

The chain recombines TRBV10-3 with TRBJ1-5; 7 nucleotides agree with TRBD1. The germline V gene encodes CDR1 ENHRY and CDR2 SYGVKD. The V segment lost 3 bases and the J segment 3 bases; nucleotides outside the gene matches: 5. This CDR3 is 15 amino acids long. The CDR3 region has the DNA TGTGCCATCAGTGAAACGACAGGGAACAATCAGCCCCAGCATTTT. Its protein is CAISETTGNNQPQHF.

The CDR3 DNA reads as TGTGCCACCCCGCGGGGCGGGAACATTCAGTACTTC. It yields the protein CATPRGGNIQYF. V and J are TRBV7-3 and TRBJ2-4, with D perhaps matching TRBD2 (6 bases). This CDR3 region has 12 residues. Between the trimmed V and J ends, which lost 10 bases and 7 bases, there was a span of 14 bases. Germline values: CDR1 SGHTA, CDR2 FQGTGA.

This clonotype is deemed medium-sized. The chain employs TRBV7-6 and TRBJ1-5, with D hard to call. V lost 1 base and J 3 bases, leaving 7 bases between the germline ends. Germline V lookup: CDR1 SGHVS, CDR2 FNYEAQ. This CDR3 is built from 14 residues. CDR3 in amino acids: CASSLGGNNQPQHF. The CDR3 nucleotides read TGTGCCAGCAGCTTAGGGGGAAACAATCAGCCCCAGCATTTT.

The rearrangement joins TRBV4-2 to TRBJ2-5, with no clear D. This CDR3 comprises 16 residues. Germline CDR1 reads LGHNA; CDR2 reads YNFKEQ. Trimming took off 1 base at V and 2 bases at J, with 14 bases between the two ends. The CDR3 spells CASSQGSRAEQETQYF. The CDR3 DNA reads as TGTGCCAGCAGCCAAGGTTCTCGCGCGGAACAAGAGACCCAGTACTTC.

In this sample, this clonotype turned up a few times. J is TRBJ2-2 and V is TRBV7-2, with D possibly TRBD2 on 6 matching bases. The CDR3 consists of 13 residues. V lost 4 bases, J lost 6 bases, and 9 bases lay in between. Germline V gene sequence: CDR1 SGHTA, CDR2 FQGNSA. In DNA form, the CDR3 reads TGTGCCAGCAGCTCGGCGGGGCCCGGGGAGCTGTTTTTT. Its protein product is CASSSAGPGELFF. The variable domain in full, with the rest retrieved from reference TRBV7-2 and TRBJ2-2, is GAGVSQSPSNKVTEKGKDVELRCDPISGHTALYWYRQSLGQGLEFLIYFQGNSAPDKSGLPSDRFSAERTGGSVSTLTIQRTQQEDSAVYLCASSSAGPGELFFGEGSRLTVL.

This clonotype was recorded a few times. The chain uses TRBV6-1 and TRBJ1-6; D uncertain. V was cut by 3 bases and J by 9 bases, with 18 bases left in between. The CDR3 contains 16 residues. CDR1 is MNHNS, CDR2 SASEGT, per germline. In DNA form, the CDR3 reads TGTGCCAGCAGTGAGACATCCCTGGGCTTTGGTTCACCCCTCCACTTT. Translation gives CASSETSLGFGSPLHF.

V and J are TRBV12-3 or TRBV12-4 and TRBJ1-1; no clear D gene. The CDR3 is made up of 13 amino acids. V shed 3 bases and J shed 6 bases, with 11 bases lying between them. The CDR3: CASSFVAQAEAFF. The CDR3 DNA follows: TGTGCCAGCAGTTTTGTAGCTCAAGCTGAAGCTTTCTTT.

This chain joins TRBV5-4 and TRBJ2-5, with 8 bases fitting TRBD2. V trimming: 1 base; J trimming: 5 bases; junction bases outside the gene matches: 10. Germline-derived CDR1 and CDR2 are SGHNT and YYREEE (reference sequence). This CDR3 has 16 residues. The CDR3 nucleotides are TGTGCCAGCAGCTTGTCACGAGTCGGGGGGGGTGAGACCCAGTACTTC. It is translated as CASSLSRVGGGETQYF.

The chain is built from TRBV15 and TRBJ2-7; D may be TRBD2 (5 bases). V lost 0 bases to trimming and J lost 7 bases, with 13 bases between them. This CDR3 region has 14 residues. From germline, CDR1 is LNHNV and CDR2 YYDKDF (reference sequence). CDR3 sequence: CATSRDRDLGEQYF. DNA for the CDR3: TGTGCCACCAGCAGAGATCGGGATCTGGGGGAGCAGTACTTC.

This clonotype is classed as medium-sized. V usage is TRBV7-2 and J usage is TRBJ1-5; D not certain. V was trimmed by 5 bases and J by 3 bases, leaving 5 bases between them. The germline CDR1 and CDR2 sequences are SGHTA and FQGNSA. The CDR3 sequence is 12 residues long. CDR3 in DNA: TGTGCCAGCAGCATTTACAATCAGCCCCAGCATTTT. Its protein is CASSIYNQPQHF.

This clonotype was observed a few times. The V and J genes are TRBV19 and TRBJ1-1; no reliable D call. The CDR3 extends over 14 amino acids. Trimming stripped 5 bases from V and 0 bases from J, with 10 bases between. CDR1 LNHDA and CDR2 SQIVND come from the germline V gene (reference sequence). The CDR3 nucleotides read TGTGCCAGTAGTGAAGGAATTATGAACACTGAAGCTTTCTTT. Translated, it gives CASSEGIMNTEAFF.

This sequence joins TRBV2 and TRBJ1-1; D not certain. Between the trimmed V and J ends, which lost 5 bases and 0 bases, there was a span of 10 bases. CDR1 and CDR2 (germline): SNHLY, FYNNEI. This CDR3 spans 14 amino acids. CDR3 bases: TGTGCCAGCAGTTCCTACAAGATGAACACTGAAGCTTTCTTT. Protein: CASSSYKMNTEAFF.

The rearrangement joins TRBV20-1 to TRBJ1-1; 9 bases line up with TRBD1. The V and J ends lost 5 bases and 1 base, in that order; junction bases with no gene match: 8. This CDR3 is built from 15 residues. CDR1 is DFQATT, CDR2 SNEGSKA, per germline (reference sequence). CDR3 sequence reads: CSAAAPGQGNTEAFF. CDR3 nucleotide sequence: TGCAGTGCTGCTGCACCGGGACAGGGGAACACTGAAGCTTTCTTT.

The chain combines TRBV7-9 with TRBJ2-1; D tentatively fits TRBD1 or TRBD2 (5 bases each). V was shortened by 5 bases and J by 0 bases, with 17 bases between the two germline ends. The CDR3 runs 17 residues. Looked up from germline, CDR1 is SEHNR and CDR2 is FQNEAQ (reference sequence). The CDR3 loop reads CASSVPRGTSSYNEQFF. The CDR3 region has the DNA TGTGCCAGCAGCGTCCCGAGGGGCACGAGCTCCTACAATGAGCAGTTCTTC.

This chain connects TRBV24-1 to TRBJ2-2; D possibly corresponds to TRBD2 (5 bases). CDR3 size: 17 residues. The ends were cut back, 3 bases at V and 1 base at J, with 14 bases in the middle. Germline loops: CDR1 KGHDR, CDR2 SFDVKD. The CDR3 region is CATSDPVQDLNTGELFF. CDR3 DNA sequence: TGTGCCACCAGTGATCCAGTCCAGGACTTGAACACCGGGGAGCTGTTTTTT.

The chain's CDR3 is CASSRNLQGNTEAFF. The CDR3 nucleotides read TGTGCCAGCAGCCGAAACTTACAGGGGAACACTGAAGCTTTCTTT. The J gene is TRBJ1-1, the V gene TRBV27; TRBD1 might be the D (6 bases). V gave up 6 bases and J gave up 1 base, with 15 bases separating them. Looked up from germline, CDR1 is MNHEY and CDR2 is SMNVEV (reference sequence). The CDR3 covers 15 residues.

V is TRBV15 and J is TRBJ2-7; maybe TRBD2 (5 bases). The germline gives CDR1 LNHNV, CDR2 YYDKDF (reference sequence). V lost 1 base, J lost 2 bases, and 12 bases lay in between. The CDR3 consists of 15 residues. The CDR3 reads CATSRASAEAYEQYF. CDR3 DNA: TGTGCCACCAGCAGAGCGTCAGCGGAAGCCTACGAGCAGTACTTC.

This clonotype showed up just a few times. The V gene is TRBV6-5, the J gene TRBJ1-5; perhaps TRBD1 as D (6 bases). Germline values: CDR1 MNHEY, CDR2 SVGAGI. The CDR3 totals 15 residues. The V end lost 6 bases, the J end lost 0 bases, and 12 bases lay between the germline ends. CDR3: CASSYRANSNQPQHF. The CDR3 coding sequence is TGTGCCAGCAGCTACAGGGCTAATAGCAATCAGCCCCAGCATTTT.

CDR3 bases: TGTGCCAGCAGGTACTCACCGAATCAGCCCCAGCATTTT. It translates to CASRYSPNQPQHF. The gene calls are TRBV2 and TRBJ1-5, with D hard to call. V was pared by 6 bases and J by 4 bases, with 10 bases between. Germline V gives CDR1 SNHLY, CDR2 FYNNEI. The CDR3 has 13 residues.

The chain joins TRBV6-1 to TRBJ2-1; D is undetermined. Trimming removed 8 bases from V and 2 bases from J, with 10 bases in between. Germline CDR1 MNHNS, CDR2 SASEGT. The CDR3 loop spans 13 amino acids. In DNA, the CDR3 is TGTGCCAGCTGTCCAGGAACCTACAATGAGCAGTTCTTC. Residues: CASCPGTYNEQFF.

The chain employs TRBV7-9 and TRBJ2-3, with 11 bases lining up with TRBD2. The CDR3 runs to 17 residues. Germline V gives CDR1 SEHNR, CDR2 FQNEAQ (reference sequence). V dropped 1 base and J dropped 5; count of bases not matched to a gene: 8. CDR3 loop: CASSLGNSGGALDTQYF. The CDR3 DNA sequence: TGTGCCAGCAGCTTAGGAAATAGCGGGGGGGCTTTAGATACGCAGTATTTT.

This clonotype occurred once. The CDR3 loop reads CASSEALLAGDTGELFF. The CDR3 DNA is TGTGCCAGCAGTGAAGCATTGCTAGCAGGCGACACCGGGGAGCTGTTTTTT. J is TRBJ2-2 and V is TRBV2, with a possible D match to TRBD2 (5 bases). Deletions cut 0 bases from V and 3 bases from J, with 14 bases between. Germline V CDR1 and CDR2: SNHLY, FYNNEI. The CDR3 sequence is 17 residues long. The entire variable domain, with the rest obtained from reference TRBV2 and TRBJ2-2, is as follows: EPEVTQTPSHQVTQMGQEVILRCVPISNHLYFYWYRQILGQKVEFLVSFYNNEISEKSEIFDDQFSVERPDGSNFTLKIRSTKLEDSAMYFCASSEALLAGDTGELFFGEGSRLTVL.

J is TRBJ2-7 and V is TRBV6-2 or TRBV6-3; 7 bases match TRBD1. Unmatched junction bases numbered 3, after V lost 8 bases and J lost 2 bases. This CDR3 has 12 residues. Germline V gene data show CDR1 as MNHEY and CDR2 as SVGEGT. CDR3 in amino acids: CASGDSPYEQYF. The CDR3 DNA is TGTGCCAGCGGGGACAGTCCCTACGAGCAGTACTTC.

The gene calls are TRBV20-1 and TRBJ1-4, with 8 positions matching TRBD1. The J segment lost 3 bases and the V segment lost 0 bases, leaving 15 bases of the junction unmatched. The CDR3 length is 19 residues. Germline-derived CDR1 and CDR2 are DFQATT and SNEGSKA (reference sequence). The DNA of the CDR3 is TGCAGTGCTAGAGACTACATCGGTCAGGGGGCTTTAGCTAATGAAAAACTGTTTTTT. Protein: CSARDYIGQGALANEKLFF.